This TCR beta chain was captured in a study of blood T cell repertoires in COVID-19. In the study overall: PBMCs, B-cell-depleted T cells, or T cells were the source of the cDNA or gDNA that made up the material.

TCRdb keeps only in-frame clones here, not all; method: immunoSEQ multiplex PCR. The data contain about 140,000 clones, nearly 80% of them singletons. Germline lookup yields CDR1 SGHRS and CDR2 YFSETQ. J lost 7 bases, V lost 4 bases, and 10 bases had no gene match. This CDR3 has 16 amino acids. Sequencing was done on a sample of PBMCs or T cells enriched from blood (not recorded which). The sequence came from a woman aged 45-65 years who had recovered from COVID-19. J is TRBJ2-2 and V is TRBV5-1; 10 bases line up with TRBD1. For the CDR3, the DNA is TGCGCCAGCAGCCGACAGGGGGCGTCGTCAGGCGGGGAGCTGTTTTTT. Encoded protein: CASSRQGASSGGELFF.